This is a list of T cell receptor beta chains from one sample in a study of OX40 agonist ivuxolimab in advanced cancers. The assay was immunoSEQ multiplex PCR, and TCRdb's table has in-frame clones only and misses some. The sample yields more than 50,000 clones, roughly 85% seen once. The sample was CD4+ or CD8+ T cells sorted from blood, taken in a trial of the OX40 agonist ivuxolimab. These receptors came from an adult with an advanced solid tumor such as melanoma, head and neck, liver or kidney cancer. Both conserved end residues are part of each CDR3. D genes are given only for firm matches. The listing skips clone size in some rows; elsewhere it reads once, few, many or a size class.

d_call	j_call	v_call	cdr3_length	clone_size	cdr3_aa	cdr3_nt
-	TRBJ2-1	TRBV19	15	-	CASTDSRSLYNEQFF	TGTGCCAGTACCGATAGCCGGAGCCTTTACAATGAGCAGTTCTTC
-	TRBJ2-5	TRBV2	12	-	CASKTGQETQYF	TGTGCCAGCAAAACGGGGCAAGAGACCCAGTACTTC
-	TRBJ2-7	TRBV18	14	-	CASSLGQSSYEQYF	TGTGCCAGCTCACTCGGACAGAGCTCCTACGAGCAGTACTTC
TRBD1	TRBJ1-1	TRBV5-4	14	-	CASSPGQAILEAFF	TGTGCCAGCAGCCCGGGACAGGCGATACTTGAAGCTTTCTTT
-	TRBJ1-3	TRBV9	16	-	CASSADPGTSGNTIYF	TGTGCCAGCAGTGCGGATCCCGGGACTTCTGGAAACACCATATATTTT
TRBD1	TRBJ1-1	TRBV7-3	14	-	CASSLRTGGTEAFF	TGTGCCAGCAGCTTAAGAACAGGGGGCACTGAAGCTTTCTTT
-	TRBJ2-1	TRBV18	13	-	CASSLSVGDEQFF	TGTGCCAGCTCGCTGTCAGTGGGCGATGAGCAGTTCTTC
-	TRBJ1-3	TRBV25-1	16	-	CASSEYGQGRGNTIYF	TGTGCCAGCAGTGAATATGGGCAGGGGAGAGGAAACACCATATATTTT
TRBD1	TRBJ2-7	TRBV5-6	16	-	CASSLYASDRGLEQYF	TGTGCCAGCAGCTTGTATGCCTCGGACAGGGGGCTTGAGCAGTACTTC
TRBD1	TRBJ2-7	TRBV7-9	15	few	CASSFFGTGSLEQYF	TGTGCCAGCAGCTTTTTCGGGACAGGGAGTCTCGAGCAGTACTTC
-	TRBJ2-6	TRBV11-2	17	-	CASSLASMPSGANVLTF	TGTGCCAGCAGCTTAGCTTCAATGCCCTCTGGGGCCAACGTCCTGACTTTC
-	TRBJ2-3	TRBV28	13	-	CASTAPGTDTQYF	TGTGCCAGCACCGCCCCGGGCACAGATACGCAGTATTTT
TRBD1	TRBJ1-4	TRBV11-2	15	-	CASRSTGGVNEKLFF	TGTGCCAGCAGATCCACAGGGGGGGTAAACGAAAAACTGTTTTTT
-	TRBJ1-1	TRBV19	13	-	CATSGQINTEAFF	TGTGCCACCAGCGGACAGATAAACACTGAAGCTTTCTTT
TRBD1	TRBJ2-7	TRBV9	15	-	CASSYRDRAPYEQYF	TGTGCCAGCAGTTACCGGGACAGGGCTCCCTACGAGCAGTACTTC
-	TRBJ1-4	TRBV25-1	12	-	CASSGREEKLFF	TGTGCCAGCAGTGGAAGGGAGGAAAAACTGTTTTTT
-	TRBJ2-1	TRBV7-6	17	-	CASSFSPRAISYNEQFF	TGTGCCAGCAGCTTTTCCCCCAGGGCCATCTCCTACAATGAGCAGTTCTTC
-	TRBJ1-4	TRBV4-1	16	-	CASSHGGGATNEKLFF	TGCGCCAGCAGCCATGGAGGGGGAGCAACTAATGAAAAACTGTTTTTT
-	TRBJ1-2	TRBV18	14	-	CASSPARGDYGYTF	TGTGCCAGCTCACCCGCGAGGGGGGACTATGGCTACACCTTC
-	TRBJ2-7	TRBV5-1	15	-	CASSLEGGTLYEQYF	TGCGCCAGCAGCTTGGAAGGCGGGACACTCTACGAGCAGTACTTC
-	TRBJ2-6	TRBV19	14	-	CASRLYSGANVLTF	TGTGCCAGTAGGCTATACTCTGGGGCCAACGTCCTGACTTTC
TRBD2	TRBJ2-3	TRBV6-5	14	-	CASRRGGATDTQYF	TGTGCCAGCAGACGCGGGGGTGCCACAGATACGCAGTATTTT
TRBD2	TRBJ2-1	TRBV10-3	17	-	CAISESKRGNWMDEQFF	TGTGCCATCAGTGAGTCAAAGCGGGGGAATTGGATGGATGAGCAGTTCTTC
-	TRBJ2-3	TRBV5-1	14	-	CASSRGQSTDTQYF	TGCGCCAGCAGCCGGGGGCAGTCCACAGATACGCAGTATTTT
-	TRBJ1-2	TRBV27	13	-	CASSLLGTHGYTF	TGTGCCAGCAGTTTATTGGGTACGCATGGCTACACCTTC
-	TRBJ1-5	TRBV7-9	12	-	CASSFEGQPQHF	TGTGCCAGCAGCTTTGAGGGGCAGCCCCAGCATTTT
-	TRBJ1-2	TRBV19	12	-	CASSIDRNGYTF	TGTGCCAGTAGTATAGACAGAAACGGCTACACCTTC
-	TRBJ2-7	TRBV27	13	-	CASSRAGNYEQYF	TGTGCCAGCAGTCGGGCAGGGAATTACGAGCAGTACTTC
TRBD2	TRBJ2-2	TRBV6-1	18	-	CASSENPLAGVYTGELFF	TGTGCCAGCAGTGAAAACCCACTAGCGGGAGTTTATACCGGGGAGCTGTTTTTT
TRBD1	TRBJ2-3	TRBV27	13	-	CASSQRGQSSFYF	TGTGCCAGCAGTCAGAGGGGACAGTCCTCGTTTTATTTT
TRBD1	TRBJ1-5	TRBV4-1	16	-	CASGDSTFGGNQPQHF	TGCGCCAGCGGGGACAGCACATTTGGGGGCAATCAGCCCCAGCATTTT
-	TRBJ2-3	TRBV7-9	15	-	CASSFRAASTDTQYF	TGTGCCAGCAGCTTCAGGGCCGCTAGCACAGATACGCAGTATTTT
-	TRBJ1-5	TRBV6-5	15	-	CASSSNGLSNQPQHF	TGTGCCAGCTCTTCCAACGGTCTTAGCAATCAGCCCCAGCATTTT
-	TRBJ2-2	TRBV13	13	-	CASSPGYTGELFF	TGTGCCAGCAGCCCCGGGTACACCGGGGAGCTGTTTTTT
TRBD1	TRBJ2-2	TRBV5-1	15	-	CASSLADRGLGELFF	TGCGCCAGCAGCTTGGCGGACAGGGGGCTAGGGGAGCTGTTTTTT
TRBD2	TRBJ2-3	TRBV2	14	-	CATFASGRTDTQYF	TGTGCCACCTTCGCTAGCGGTCGCACAGATACGCAGTATTTT
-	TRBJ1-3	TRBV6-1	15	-	CASSEGSFSGNTIYF	TGTGCCAGCAGCGAAGGGTCCTTCTCTGGAAACACCATATATTTT
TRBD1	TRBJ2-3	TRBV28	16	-	CASSFDRDRLTDTQYF	TGTGCCAGCAGTTTCGACCGGGACAGACTCACAGATACGCAGTATTTT
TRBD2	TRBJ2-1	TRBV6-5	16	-	CASSYSSGSVYNEQFF	TGTGCCAGCAGTTACTCGAGCGGGAGCGTCTACAATGAGCAGTTCTTC
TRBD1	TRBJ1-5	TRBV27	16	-	CASSSTGTGTNQPQHF	TGTGCCAGCAGTTCCACCGGGACAGGGACCAATCAGCCCCAGCATTTT
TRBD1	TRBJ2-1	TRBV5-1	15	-	CASSLQGAEYNEQFF	TGCGCCAGCAGCTTACAGGGGGCGGAATACAATGAGCAGTTCTTC
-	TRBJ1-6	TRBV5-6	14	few	CASSFDWGSSPLHF	TGTGCCAGCAGCTTCGATTGGGGTTCATCACCCCTCCACTTT
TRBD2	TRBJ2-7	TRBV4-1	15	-	CASSYSSGRLYEQYF	TGCGCCAGCAGCTATTCTAGCGGGAGGCTTTACGAGCAGTACTTC
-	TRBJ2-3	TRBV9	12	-	CASSPNTDTQYF	TGTGCCAGCAGCCCCAACACAGATACGCAGTATTTT
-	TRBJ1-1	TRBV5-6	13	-	CASSHGQTTEAFF	TGTGCCAGCAGCCACGGACAAACGACTGAAGCTTTCTTT
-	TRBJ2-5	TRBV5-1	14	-	CASSTPHGRETQYF	TGCGCCAGCAGTACGCCGCATGGGCGGGAGACCCAGTACTTC
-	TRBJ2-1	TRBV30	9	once	CASDPGQFF	TGTGCCTCCGACCCAGGGCAGTTCTTC
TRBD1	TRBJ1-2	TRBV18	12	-	CASSPDREGYTF	TGTGCCAGCTCTCCCGACAGGGAGGGCTACACCTTC
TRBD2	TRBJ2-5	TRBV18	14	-	CASSPLAGEETQYF	TGTGCCAGCTCACCGCTAGCGGGAGAAGAGACCCAGTACTTC
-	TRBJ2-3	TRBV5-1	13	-	CASSLVFDSTQYF	TGCGCCAGCAGCTTGGTGTTTGACAGTACGCAGTATTTT
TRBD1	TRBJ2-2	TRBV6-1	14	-	CASIRTGDTGELFF	TGTGCCAGCATTCGGACAGGGGACACCGGGGAGCTGTTTTTT
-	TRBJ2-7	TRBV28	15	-	CASSLARDTTYEQYF	TGTGCCAGCAGTTTAGCCCGGGATACCACCTACGAGCAGTACTTC
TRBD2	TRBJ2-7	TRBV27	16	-	CASSLSTGLAVYEQYF	TGTGCCAGCAGTTTATCGACGGGACTAGCGGTCTACGAGCAGTACTTC